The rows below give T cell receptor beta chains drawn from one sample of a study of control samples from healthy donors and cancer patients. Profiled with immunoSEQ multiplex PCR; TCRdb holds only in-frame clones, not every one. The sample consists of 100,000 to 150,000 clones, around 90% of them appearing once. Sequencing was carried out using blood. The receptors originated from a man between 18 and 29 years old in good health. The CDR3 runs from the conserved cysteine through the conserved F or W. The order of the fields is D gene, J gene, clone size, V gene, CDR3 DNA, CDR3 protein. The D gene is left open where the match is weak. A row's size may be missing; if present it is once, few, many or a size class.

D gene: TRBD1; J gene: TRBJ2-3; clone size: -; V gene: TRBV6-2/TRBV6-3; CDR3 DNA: TGTGCCAGCAGCGAGGACAGGTACTTGCAGTATTTT; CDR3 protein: CASSEDRYLQYF
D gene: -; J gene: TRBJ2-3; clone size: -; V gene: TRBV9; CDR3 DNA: TGTGCCAGCAGCGTCGAACCGAACACAGATACGCAGTATTTT; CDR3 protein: CASSVEPNTDTQYF
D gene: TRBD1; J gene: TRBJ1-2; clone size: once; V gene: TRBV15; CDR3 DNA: TGTGCCACCAGCAGGAAACAGGGGGACTATGGCTACACCTTC; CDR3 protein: CATSRKQGDYGYTF
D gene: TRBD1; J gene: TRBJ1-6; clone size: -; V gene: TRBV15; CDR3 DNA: TGTGCCACCAGCGAATTCCGACAGGGCCTAGATTCACCCCTCCACTTT; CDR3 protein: CATSEFRQGLDSPLHF
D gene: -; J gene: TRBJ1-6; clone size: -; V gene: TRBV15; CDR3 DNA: TGTGCCACCAGCAGGGCCTTAGTGGACAATTCACCCCTCCACTTT; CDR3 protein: CATSRALVDNSPLHF
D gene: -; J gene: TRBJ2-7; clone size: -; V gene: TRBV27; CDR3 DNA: TGTGCCAGCAGTTTATTCAGGGGCGAGCAGTACTTC; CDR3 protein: CASSLFRGEQYF
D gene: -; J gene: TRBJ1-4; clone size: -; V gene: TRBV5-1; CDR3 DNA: TGCGCCAGCAGCTTGCTGGGGACCCCTAATGAAAAACTGTTTTTT; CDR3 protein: CASSLLGTPNEKLFF
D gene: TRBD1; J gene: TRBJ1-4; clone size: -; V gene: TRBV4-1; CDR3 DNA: TGCGCCAGCAGCCGCGGACAGGGGGGGAGTAATGAAAAACTGTTTTTT; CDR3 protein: CASSRGQGGSNEKLFF
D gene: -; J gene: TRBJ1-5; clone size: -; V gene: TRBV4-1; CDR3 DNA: TGCGCCAGCAGCCAGAGGTGGAGTCAGCCCCAGCATTTT; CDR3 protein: CASSQRWSQPQHF
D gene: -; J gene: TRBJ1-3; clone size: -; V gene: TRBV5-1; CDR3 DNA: TGCGCCAGCAGCTTGGAGTATGGGGGGCACTCTGGAAACACCATATATTTT; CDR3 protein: CASSLEYGGHSGNTIYF
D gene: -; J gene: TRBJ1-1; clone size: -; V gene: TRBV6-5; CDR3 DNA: TGTGCCAGCAGCCCCTACCGGAGACCGAACACTGAAGCTTTCTTT; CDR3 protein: CASSPYRRPNTEAFF
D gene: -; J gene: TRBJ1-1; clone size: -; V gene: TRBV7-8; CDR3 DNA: TGTGCCAGTCTTCGTTGGGACGGCCTGAAGACTGAAGCTTTCTTT; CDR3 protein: CASLRWDGLKTEAFF
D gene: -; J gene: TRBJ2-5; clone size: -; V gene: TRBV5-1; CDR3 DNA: TGCGCCAGCAGCTTGTCGAGCAGCGCCGAGACCCAGTACTTC; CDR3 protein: CASSLSSSAETQYF
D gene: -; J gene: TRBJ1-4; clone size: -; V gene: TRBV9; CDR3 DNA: TGTGCCAGCAGCGAGGAGGGGGGAAGGCGGGGTGAAAAACTGTTTTTT; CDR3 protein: CASSEEGGRRGEKLFF
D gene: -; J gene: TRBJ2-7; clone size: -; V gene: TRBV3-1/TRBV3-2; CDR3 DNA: TGTGCCAGCAGCCAAGTAGGCGAGCAGTACTTC; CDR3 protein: CASSQVGEQYF
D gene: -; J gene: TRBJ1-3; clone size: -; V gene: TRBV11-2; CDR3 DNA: TGTGCCAGCAGCGCGGGACCCCTTCTCTCTGGAAACACCATATATTTT; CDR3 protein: CASSAGPLLSGNTIYF
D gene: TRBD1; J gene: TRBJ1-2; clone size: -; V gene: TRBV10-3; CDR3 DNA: TGTGCCATCAGTGAGCCCCCTGGGACAGCCAACTATGGCTACACCTTC; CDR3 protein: CAISEPPGTANYGYTF
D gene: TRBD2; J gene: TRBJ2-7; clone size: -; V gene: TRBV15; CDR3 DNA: TGTGCCACCAGCAGAGAGACTAGCGGGGGTTCCTACGAGCAGTACTTC; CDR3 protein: CATSRETSGGSYEQYF
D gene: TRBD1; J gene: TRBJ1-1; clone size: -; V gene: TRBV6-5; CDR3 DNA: TGTGCCAGCAGTTACGGACAGGGGAACACTGAAGCTTTCTTT; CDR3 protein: CASSYGQGNTEAFF
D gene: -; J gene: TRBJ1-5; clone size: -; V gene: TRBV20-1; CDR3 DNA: TGCAGTGCTAGTAGGAGGGCCGGCAATCAGCCCCAGCATTTT; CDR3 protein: CSASRRAGNQPQHF
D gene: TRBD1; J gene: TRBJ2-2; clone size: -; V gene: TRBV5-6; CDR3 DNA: TGTGCCAGCAGCTTCTTGGACAGGGGCGCGAGGGAGCTGTTTTTT; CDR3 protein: CASSFLDRGARELFF
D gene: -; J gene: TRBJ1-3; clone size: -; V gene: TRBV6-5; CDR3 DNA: TGTGCCAGCAGGGTAGGGCTTGGGTCTGGAAACACCATATATTTT; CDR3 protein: CASRVGLGSGNTIYF
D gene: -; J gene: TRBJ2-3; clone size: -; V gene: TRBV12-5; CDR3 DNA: TGTGCTAGTGGTTCGGTTTTGTATACGCAGTATTTT; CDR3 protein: CASGSVLYTQYF
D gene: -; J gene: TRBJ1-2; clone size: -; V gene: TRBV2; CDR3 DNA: TGTGCCAGCATCGAGGGCAGGGAGGGTGGCTACACCTTC; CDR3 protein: CASIEGREGGYTF
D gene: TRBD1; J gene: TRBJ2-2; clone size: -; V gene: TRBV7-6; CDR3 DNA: TGTGCCAGCAGCTTCGACAGGGGGGGGACCGGGGAGCTGTTTTTT; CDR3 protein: CASSFDRGGTGELFF
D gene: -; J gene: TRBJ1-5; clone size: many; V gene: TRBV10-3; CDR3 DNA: TGTGCCATCAGTGAAGTCAATCAGCCCCAGCATTTT; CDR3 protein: CAISEVNQPQHF
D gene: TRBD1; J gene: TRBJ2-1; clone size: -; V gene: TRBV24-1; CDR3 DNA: TGTGCCACCAGTGATTCCCGGGACAGCGGTTACAATGAGCAGTTCTTC; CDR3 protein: CATSDSRDSGYNEQFF
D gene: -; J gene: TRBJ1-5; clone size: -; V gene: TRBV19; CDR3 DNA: TGTGCCAGTAGAGAGTATAGCAATCAGCCCCAGCATTTT; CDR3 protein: CASREYSNQPQHF
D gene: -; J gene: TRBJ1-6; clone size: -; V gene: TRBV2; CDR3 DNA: TGTGCCAGCACTCAAACGGGTTTTTGGAATTCACCCCTCCACTTT; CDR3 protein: CASTQTGFWNSPLHF
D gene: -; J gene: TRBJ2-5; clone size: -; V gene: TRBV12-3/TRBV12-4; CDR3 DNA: TGTGCCAGCAGTGGGGGGGCGGGCGAGACCCAGTACTTC; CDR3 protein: CASSGGAGETQYF
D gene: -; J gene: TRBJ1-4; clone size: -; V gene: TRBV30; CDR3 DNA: TGTGCCTGGAGTGTCGGTGAAAAACTGTTTTTT; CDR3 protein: CAWSVGEKLFF
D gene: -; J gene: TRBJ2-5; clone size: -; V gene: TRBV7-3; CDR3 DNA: TGTGCCAGCAGCTTATTGGGAGGTCAAGAGACCCAGTACTTC; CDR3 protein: CASSLLGGQETQYF
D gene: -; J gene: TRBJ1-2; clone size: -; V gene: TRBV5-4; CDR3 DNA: TGTGCCAGCAGCTTGGGCCCTAGGGGCGCGACCTATGGCTACACCTTC; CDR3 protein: CASSLGPRGATYGYTF